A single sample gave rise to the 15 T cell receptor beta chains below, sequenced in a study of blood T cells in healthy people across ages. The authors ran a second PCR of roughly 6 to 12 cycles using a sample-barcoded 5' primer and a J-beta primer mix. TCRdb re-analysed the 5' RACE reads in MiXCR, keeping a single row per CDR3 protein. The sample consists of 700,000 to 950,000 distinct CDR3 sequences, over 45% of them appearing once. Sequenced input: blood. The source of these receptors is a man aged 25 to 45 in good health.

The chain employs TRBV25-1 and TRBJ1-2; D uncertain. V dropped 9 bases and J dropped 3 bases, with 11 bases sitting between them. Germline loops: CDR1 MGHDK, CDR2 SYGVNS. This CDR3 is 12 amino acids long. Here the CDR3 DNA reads TGTGCCAGTCCGGAGGAAGACTATGGCTACACCTTC. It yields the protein CASPEEDYGYTF.

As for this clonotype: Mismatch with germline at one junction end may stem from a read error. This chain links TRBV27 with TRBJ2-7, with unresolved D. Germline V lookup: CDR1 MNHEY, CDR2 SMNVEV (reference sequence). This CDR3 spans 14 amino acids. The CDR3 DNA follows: TGTGCCGGCAGTTTTAAGGGTGAGAACTACGAGCAGTACTTC. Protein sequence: CAGSFKGENYEQYF.

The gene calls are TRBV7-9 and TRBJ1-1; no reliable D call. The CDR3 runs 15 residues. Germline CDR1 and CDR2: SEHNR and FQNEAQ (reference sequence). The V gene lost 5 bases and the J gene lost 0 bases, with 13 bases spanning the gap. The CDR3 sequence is CASSPAPGMNTEAFF. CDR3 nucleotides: TGTGCCAGCAGCCCCGCCCCGGGGATGAACACTGAAGCTTTCTTT.

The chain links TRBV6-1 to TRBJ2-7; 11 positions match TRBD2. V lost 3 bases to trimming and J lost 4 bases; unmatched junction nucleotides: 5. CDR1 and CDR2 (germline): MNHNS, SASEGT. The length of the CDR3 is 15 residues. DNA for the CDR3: TGTGCCAGCAGTGAGGCGGGGACTAGCGGTTACGAGCAGTACTTC. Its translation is CASSEAGTSGYEQYF.

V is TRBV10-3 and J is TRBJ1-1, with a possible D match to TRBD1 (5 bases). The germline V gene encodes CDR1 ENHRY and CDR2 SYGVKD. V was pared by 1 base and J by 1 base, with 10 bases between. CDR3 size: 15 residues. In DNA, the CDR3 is TGTGCCATCAGTGAGTTCGACAGTGGGAACACTGAAGCTTTCTTT. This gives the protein CAISEFDSGNTEAFF.

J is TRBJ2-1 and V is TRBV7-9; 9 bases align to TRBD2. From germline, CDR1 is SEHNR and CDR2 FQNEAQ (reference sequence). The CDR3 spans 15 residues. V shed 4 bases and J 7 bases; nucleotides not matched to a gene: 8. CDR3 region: CASSSPGLAINEQFF. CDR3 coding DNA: TGTGCCAGCAGCTCGCCGGGACTAGCCATAAATGAGCAGTTCTTC.

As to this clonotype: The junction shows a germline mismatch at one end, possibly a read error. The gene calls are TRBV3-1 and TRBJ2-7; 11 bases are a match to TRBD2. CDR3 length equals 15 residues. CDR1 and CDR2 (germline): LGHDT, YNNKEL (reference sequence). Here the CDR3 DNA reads TGCGCCAGCAGCCAAGGAGTAGCGGGAGGGAACGAGCAGTACTTC. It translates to CASSQGVAGGNEQYF.

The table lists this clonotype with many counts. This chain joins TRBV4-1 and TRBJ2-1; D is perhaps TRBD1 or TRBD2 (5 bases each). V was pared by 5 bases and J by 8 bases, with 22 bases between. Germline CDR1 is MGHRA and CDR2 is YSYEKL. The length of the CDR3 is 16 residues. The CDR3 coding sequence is TGCGCCAGCAGCTCCTATTCGGGACCACCGGGACATGAGCAGTTCTTC. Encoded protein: CASSSYSGPPGHEQFF.

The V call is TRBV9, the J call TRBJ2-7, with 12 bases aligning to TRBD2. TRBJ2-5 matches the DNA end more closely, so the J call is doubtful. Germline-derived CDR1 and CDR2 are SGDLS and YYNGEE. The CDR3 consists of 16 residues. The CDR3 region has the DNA TGTGCCAGCAGCGTAGTAGGACTAGCGGGGCACGAGACCCAGTACTTC. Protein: CASSVVGLAGHETQYF.

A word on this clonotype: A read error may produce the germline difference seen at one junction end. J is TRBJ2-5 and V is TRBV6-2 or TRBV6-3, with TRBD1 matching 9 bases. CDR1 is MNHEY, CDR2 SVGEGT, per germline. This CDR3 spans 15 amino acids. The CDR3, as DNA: TGTGCCGGCAGTTACCCGCGGACAGGGGAAGAGACCCAGTACTTC. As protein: CAGSYPRTGEETQYF.

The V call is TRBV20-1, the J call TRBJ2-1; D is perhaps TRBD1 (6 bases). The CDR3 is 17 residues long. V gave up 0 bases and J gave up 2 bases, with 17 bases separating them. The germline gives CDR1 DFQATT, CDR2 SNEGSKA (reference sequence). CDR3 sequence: CSARDLTGIGAYNEQFF. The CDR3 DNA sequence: TGCAGTGCTAGAGACCTAACAGGGATAGGGGCCTACAATGAGCAGTTCTTC.

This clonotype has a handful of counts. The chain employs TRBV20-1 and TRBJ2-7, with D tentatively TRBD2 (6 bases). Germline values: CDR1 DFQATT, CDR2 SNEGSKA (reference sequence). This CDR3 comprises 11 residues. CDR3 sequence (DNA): TGCAGGGGGGGTTCAGCCTACGAGCAGTACTTC. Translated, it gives CRGGSAYEQYF.

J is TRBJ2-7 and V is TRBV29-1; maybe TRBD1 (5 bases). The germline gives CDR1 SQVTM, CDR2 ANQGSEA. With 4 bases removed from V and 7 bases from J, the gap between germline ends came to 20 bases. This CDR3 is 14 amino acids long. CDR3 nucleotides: TGCAGCGTTGGTGGCAGGGCGTGGTATAGTGAGCAGTACTTC. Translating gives CSVGGRAWYSEQYF.

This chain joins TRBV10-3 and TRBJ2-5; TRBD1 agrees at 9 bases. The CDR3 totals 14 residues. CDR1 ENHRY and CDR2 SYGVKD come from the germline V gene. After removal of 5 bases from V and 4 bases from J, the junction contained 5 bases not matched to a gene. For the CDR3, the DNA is TGTGCCATCAGTCTACAGGGGGCTGCAGAGACCCAGTACTTC. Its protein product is CAISLQGAAETQYF.

In DNA, the CDR3 is TGTGCCAGCATAGGCCCCGGGACTAGCGGGAGGGTCAGTTTTTACGAGCAGTACTTC. Encoded protein: CASIGPGTSGRVSFYEQYF. This chain uses TRBV27 with TRBJ2-7, with 16 bases fitting TRBD2. CDR3 length: 19 residues. Germline trimming cut 7 bases from V and 4 bases from J; bases unmatched to any gene: 16. Germline V gene lookup returns CDR1 MNHEY and CDR2 SMNVEV (reference sequence).